This TCR beta chain was sequenced during a study of blood T cell repertoires in COVID-19 (dated by TCRdb to 2020 to 2022). In the study overall: Collaborator samples came from the United States, Italy and Spain and covered acute and convalescent phases of COVID-19. A de-identified subject ID, COVID-19 status, age in years and sex were almost always included in the sample metadata. The prospective study material was composed of cDNA or gDNA derived from T cells, B-cell-depleted T cells, or PBMCs. Where available, HLA class I and class II types were taken from metadata supplied by the sample provider and were not determined by assay-based typing. The repertoires were released in a freely available public database meant as a resource for research on the immune response to SARS-CoV-2. Subjects who had been exposed to COVID-19, were actively infected with it, or had recovered from it provided the deeply sampled blood TCRbeta repertoires that made up the dataset. The samples were drawn from the first 160 participants of the ongoing ImmuneRACE study and from roughly 1,300 subjects provided by 6 global collaborators.

Taken from the germline V gene (reference sequence), the CDR1 and CDR2 loops are SGHKS and YYEKEE. The CDR3 has 13 amino acids, counting the end cysteine and phenylalanine. The CDR3 DNA has 39 bases and is translated from base 1. V and J lose 2 bases and 4 bases, and a span of 7 bases separates them. With regard to this clone: The clone's antigen remains unknown. Base qualities are not provided; no much larger clone lies one nucleotide away.

Study-level results and caveats: How much clinical and demographic metadata was included differed by source and by participant, and the metadata was provided uncurated.

Collaborating institutions collected whole blood in K2EDTA tubes following their own protocols. For TCRbeta analysis, collaborators shipped samples in one of three forms: frozen whole blood, isolated PBMCs, or DNA extracted from either of those sample types. TCRbeta CDR3 regions were amplified from genomic DNA by means of the immunoSEQ Assay, a bias-controlled multiplex PCR. As for how the authors treated the data: Nucleated cell counts per sample were estimated from amplification of reference gene primers within the assay. Sequence reads were collapsed and filtered to measure the absolute abundance of every unique TCRbeta CDR3 rearrangement. For each sample, productive Simpson clonality was calculated by taking the square root of Simpson's diversity index across productive rearrangements. Here the immuneACCESS table is served through TCRdb, limited to in-frame sequences with V and J called. Missing clones are a known gap in these copies; in checked studies unresolved V genes cover under half, and the rest lacks a known reason. That table furnishes V, J and clone size, whereas the DNA furnished D and trimming. This sample holds 100,000 to 150,000 clones; 80% to 85% were observed only once. The ten largest clones add up to around 4% of the sample.

This clonotype originated in a woman between 45 and 60 years old with acute or convalescent COVID-19. Material for sequencing was peripheral blood. Recombination connected TRBV5-5 to TRBJ2-1; TRBD1 is perhaps the D gene, given 5 matching bases. The nucleotide sequence is given as TGTGCCAGCAGCTTAGACAGTTACAATGAGCAGTTCTTC. It specifies CASSLDSYNEQFF.